These 10 T cell receptor beta chains were all obtained from the same sample, sequenced in a study of T cell responses to AZD1222 COVID-19 vaccine. Assay used: immunoSEQ multiplex PCR; TCRdb lists only in-frame clones, some missing. The sample has 170,000 or so clones, roughly 87% seen once. The sequences come from peripheral blood, collected on day 0 of AZD1222 vaccination. Receptor source: an adult in good health.

The J gene is TRBJ2-7, the V gene TRBV7-3, with D unresolved. The CDR3 has 13 amino acids. Germline V gene lookup returns CDR1 SGHTA and CDR2 FQGTGA. V was clipped by 0 bases and J by 5 bases, with 8 bases between them. The CDR3 loop is CASSLTSLHEQYF. As DNA, the CDR3 is TGTGCCAGCAGCTTAACATCCCTTCACGAGCAGTACTTC.

About this clone itself: Relative to the germline gene, one junction end is altered; a read error may explain this. This chain links TRBV28 with TRBJ2-7; a weak D match, TRBD1 (5 bases). CDR1 is MDHEN and CDR2 is SYDVKM in the germline V gene. The length of the CDR3 is 15 residues. In nucleotides, the CDR3 is TGTGCCGCAGTTCCCCACCAGGGCCTATTTTACGAGCGGTACTTC. Its translation is CAAVPHQGLFYERYF.

This clone has a handful of counts. The V gene is TRBV28, the J gene TRBJ2-7; D ambiguous. The CDR3 consists of 11 residues. V lost 8 bases and J lost 2, with 7 bases in between. Germline V gene sequence: CDR1 MDHEN, CDR2 SYDVKM. The CDR3 DNA reads as TGTGCCAGCGCCGTCCCCTACGAGCAGTACTTC. Its translation: CASAVPYEQYF.

The chain recombines TRBV19 with TRBJ2-1; 14 bases agree with TRBD2. The length of the CDR3 is 16 residues. The germline CDR1 and CDR2 sequences are LNHDA and SQIVND (reference sequence). V trimming: 6 bases; J trimming: 5 bases; junction bases outside the gene matches: 6. CDR3 amino acids: CASRKQGLAGDNEQFF. CDR3 nucleotides: TGTGCCAGTAGGAAACAGGGACTAGCGGGAGACAATGAGCAGTTCTTC.

This chain links TRBV7-6 with TRBJ1-6; D is possibly TRBD1 (5 bases). The CDR3 has 13 amino acids. Trimming left V 2 bases short and J 7 bases short, with 6 bases between. Germline loops: CDR1 SGHVS, CDR2 FNYEAQ. The DNA for the CDR3 is TGTGCCAGCAGCTTACGGGGGAATTCACCCCTCCACTTT. Amino acids: CASSLRGNSPLHF.

The chain is built from TRBV5-4 and TRBJ2-1; TRBD2 matches at 11 bases. Germline V gene data show CDR1 as SGHNT and CDR2 as YYREEE (reference sequence). The V gene end was trimmed by 0 bases and the J gene end by 5 bases; junction bases not matched to a gene: 1. CDR3 length: 15 amino acids. The CDR3 DNA reads TGTGCCAGCAGCTTGGGACTAGCGGGACACAATGAGCAGTTCTTC. This encodes CASSLGLAGHNEQFF.

CDR3 nucleotides: TGCAGCGTTATTGGGTCGGGGGAACTGTTTTTT. This translates into CSVIGSGELFF. This rearrangement joins TRBV29-1 to TRBJ1-4; weak D call: TRBD1 (5 bases). Germline V gene sequence: CDR1 SQVTM, CDR2 ANQGSEA. There are 11 residues in the CDR3. V was cut by 5 bases and J by 12 bases, with 13 bases left in between.

CDR3 loop: CASSLDRRLNEKLFF. Written as DNA, the CDR3 is TGTGCCAGCAGCTTGGATCGACGGCTTAATGAAAAACTGTTTTTT. V usage is TRBV5-6 and J usage is TRBJ1-4; D unresolved. Per germline, CDR1 SGHDT and CDR2 YYEEEE. V was shortened by 0 bases and J by 4 bases, with 10 bases between the two germline ends. The CDR3 has 15 residues.

The chain recombines TRBV19 with TRBJ1-2; D remains unclear. Germline lookup yields CDR1 LNHDA and CDR2 SQIVND (reference sequence). V was shortened by 1 base and J by 8 bases, with 11 bases between the two germline ends. CDR3 size: 13 residues. The CDR3 is CASSIGGPSGYTF. The CDR3 DNA reads as TGTGCCAGTAGTATAGGGGGTCCGTCCGGCTACACCTTC.

This chain connects TRBV27 to TRBJ1-4; 8 positions match TRBD1. Trimming removed 6 bases from V and 6 bases from J; junction bases left unmatched: 9. The CDR3 loop spans 15 amino acids. Germline lookup yields CDR1 MNHEY and CDR2 SMNVEV (reference sequence). As DNA, the CDR3 is TGTGCCAGCAGACCAGTGGACAGGGCGGATGAAAAACTGTTTTTT. It yields the protein CASRPVDRADEKLFF.